This T cell receptor (beta chain) was sequenced during a study of response to subunit inactivated influenza vaccine. The CDR3 is 17 residues long. In germline, CDR1 is LGHNA, CDR2 YSLEER. The V and J ends lost 1 base and 5 bases, in that order; junction bases with no gene match: 8. MiXCR, run by TCRdb on the RT-PCR reads, gives a single entry per CDR3 protein. The sample has fewer than 700,000 distinct CDR3 sequences, roughly 13% seen once; the top ten hold less than 15%. The TCR comes from a man aged 50-59 years who received an inactivated influenza vaccine. Source: PBMCs from blood, taken about 40 days after vaccination. The chain combines TRBV4-3 with TRBJ2-1; 10 positions agree with TRBD2. In DNA, the CDR3 is TGCGCCAGCAGCCAAGGTCTAGCGGGAGATAGCCACAATGAGCAGTTCTTC. This sequence encodes CASSQGLAGDSHNEQFF.